This T cell receptor (beta chain) was found in a study of neoadjuvant nivolumab and ipilimumab in lung cancer. Study outcomes and limitations: Pretherapy blood TCR richness correlated positively with resected tumor richness. TCR sequencing covered a small number of samples.

A remark on this clone: Antigen specificity is unknown.

Only in-frame clones appear in the TCRdb table, and some are missing; sequencing was by immunoSEQ multiplex PCR. The sample holds 3,200 or so clones, approximately 88% seen once. V was pared by 3 bases and J by 2 bases, with 10 bases between. The CDR3 has 13 residues. The germline gives CDR1 GTSNPN, CDR2 SVGIG (reference sequence). The chain combines TRBV30 with TRBJ1-2; weak D call: TRBD1 (5 bases). The source is an adult with non-small cell lung cancer. The specimen was tumor tissue, collected after neoadjuvant nivolumab, alone or with ipilimumab, at or shortly before surgery. CDR3 residues: CAWRGRRNYGYTF. As DNA, the CDR3 is TGTGCCTGGAGGGGACGGCGGAACTATGGCTACACCTTC.